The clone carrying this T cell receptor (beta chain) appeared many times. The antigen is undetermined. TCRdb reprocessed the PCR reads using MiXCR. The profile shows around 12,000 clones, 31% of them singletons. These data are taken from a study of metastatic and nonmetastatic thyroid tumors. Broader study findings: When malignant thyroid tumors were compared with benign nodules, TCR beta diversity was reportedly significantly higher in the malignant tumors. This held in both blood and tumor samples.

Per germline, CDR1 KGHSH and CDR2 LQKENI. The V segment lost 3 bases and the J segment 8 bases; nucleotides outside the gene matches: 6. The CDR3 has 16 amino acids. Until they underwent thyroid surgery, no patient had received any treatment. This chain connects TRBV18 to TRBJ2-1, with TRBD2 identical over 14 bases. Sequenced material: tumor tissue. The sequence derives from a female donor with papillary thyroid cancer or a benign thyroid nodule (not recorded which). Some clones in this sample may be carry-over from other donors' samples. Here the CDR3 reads CASSPLGLAGDDEQFF. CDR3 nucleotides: TGTGCCAGCTCACCCCTGGGACTAGCGGGAGACGATGAGCAGTTCTTC.